This note documents a single T cell receptor (beta chain) sequence. This sample is drawn from a study of blood T cell repertoires in COVID-19. Study overall: T cells, B-cell-depleted T cells, or PBMCs provided the cDNA or gDNA that served as material.

Source study methods: Estimates of nucleated cell counts were drawn from the amplification of reference gene primers. TCRdb's copy holds only in-frame clones and misses some; the assay was immunoSEQ multiplex PCR. That table is the source of V, J and clone size, and D and trimming were worked out from the DNA. The sample holds under 250,000 clones, around 86% seen once. CDR3 length: 13 amino acids. Trimming at V came to 6 bases and at J to 4 bases, leaving 5 bases not matched to a gene. The germline CDR1 and CDR2 sequences are PRHDT and FYEKMQ (reference sequence). V and J are TRBV13 and TRBJ2-5; TRBD2 agrees at 7 bases. This sequence originates from a woman aged 70 to 79 with active or convalescent COVID-19. The specimen sequenced was peripheral blood. This CDR3 is CASRQGGRETQYF. The CDR3 nucleotides read TGTGCCAGCAGGCAGGGAGGGCGAGAGACCCAGTACTTC. Full variable domain (remainder filled in from reference TRBV13 and TRBJ2-5): AAGVIQSPRHLIKEKRETATLKCYPIPRHDTVYWYQQGPGQDPQFLISFYEKMQSDKGSIPDRFSAQQFSDYHSELNMSSLELGDSALYFCASRQGGRETQYFGPGTRLLVL.